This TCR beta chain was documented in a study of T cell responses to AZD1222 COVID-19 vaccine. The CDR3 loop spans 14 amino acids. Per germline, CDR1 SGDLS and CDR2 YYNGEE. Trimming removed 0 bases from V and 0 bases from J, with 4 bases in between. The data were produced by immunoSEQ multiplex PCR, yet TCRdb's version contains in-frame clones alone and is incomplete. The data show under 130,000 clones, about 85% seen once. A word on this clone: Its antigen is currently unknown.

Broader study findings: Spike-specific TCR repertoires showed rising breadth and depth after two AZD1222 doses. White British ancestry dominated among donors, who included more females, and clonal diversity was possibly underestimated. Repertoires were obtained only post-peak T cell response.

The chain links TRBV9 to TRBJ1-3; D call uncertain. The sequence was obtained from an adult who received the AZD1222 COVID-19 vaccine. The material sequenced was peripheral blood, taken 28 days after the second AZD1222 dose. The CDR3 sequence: CASSVGDSGNTIYF. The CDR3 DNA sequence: TGTGCCAGCAGCGTAGGAGACTCTGGAAACACCATATATTTT.